This T cell receptor (beta chain) was observed in a study of T cell changes during pregnancy in multiple sclerosis. This clone was counted once. Other DNA sequences within the sample encode an identical CDR3. TCRdb's table, derived via immunoSEQ multiplex PCR, lists solely in-frame clones and lacks some. This table holds about 85,000 clones, roughly nine tenths found once. CDR1 and CDR2 (germline): SEHNR, FQNEAQ (reference sequence). The CDR3 is 14 residues long. The V segment lost 3 bases and the J segment 1 base; nucleotides outside the gene matches: 2. The receptor's source is a female donor with multiple sclerosis, enrolled in a pregnancy study. V is TRBV7-9 and J is TRBJ2-5; TRBD2 aligns across 7 bases. Here the sequenced sample was peripheral blood, taken in the first trimester of pregnancy. CDR3 sequence (DNA): TGTGCCAGCAGCTTCCTAGCGGCCCAAGAGACCCAGTACTTC. Its translation is CASSFLAAQETQYF.